This T cell receptor beta chain came from a study of cytomegalovirus exposure and HLA in healthy donors. Study summary: A prior analysis found roughly 110 million unique TCR beta sequences from around 180 million T cells. General study results and limits: The Asian-associated ancestry cluster reportedly had fewer N-insertions than the approximately 670-donor mean in a later analysis. Accurate HLA-A and HLA-B prediction from TCR beta sequences was reported for most subjects.

The CDR3 is made up of 13 amino acids. Germline V gene lookup returns CDR1 MNHEY and CDR2 SVGAGI. V was pared by 2 bases and J by 3 bases, with 6 bases between. With regard to this clone: Its antigen is unknown.

It was with 60 Vbeta and 13 Jbeta primers that the PCR ran. Sequencing used immunoSEQ multiplex PCR; TCRdb keeps in-frame clones, though not all of them. This table holds some 170,000 clones, 60% to 85% found once. What was sequenced was PBMCs. V and J are TRBV6-5 and TRBJ2-3; D is perhaps TRBD2 (6 bases). This TCR was sampled from a male donor in good health and CMV-seronegative. CDR3 in amino acids: CASSYGRTDTQYF. CDR3 bases: TGTGCCAGCAGTTACGGGAGGACAGATACGCAGTATTTT.